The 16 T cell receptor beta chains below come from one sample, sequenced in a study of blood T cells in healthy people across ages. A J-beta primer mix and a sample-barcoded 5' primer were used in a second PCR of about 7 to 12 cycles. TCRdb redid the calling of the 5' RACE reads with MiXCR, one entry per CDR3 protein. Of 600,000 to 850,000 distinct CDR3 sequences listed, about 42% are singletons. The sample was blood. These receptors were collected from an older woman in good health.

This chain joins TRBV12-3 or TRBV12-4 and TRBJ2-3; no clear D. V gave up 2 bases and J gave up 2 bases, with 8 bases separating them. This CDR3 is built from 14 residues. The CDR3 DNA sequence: TGTGCCAGCAGTTTAAGAGTGCCCACAGATACGCAGTATTTT. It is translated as CASSLRVPTDTQYF.

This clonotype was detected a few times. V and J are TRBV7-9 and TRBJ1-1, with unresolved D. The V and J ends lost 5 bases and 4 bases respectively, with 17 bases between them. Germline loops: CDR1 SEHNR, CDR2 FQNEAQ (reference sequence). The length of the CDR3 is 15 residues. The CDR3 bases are TGTGCCAGCAGCCCGCGAGGGAGGGAGGGCACTGAAGCTTTCTTT. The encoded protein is CASSPRGREGTEAFF.

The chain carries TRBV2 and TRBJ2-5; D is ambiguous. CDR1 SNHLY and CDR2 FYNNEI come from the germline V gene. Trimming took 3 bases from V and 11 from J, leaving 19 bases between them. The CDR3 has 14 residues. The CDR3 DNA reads TGTGCCAGCAGTGACCCGCCGTCCTACAATGAGCAGTACTTC. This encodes CASSDPPSYNEQYF.

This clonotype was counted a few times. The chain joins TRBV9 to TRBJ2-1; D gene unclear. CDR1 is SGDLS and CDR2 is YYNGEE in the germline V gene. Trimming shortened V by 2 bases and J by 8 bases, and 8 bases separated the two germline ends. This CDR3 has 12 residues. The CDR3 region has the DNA TGTGCCAGCAGCGTTTACGCCGATGAGCAGTTCTTC. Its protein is CASSVYADEQFF.

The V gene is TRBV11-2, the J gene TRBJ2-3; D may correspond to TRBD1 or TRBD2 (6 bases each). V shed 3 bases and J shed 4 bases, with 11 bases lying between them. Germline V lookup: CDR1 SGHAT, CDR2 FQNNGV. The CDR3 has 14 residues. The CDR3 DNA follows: TGTGCCAGCAGCTTTATTAGGGGGGCAGATACGCAGTATTTT. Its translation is CASSFIRGADTQYF.

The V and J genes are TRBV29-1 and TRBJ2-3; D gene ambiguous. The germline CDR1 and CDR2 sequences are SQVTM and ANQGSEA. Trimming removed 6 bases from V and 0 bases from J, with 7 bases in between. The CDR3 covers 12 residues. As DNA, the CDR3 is TGCAGCGTGACACCCAGCACAGATACGCAGTATTTT. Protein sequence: CSVTPSTDTQYF.

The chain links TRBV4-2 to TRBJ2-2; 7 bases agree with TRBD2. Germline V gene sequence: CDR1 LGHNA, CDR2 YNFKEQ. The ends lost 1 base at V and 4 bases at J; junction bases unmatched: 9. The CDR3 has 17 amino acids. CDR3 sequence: CASSQAQGGGGTGELFF. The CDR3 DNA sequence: TGTGCCAGCAGCCAAGCCCAGGGCGGGGGAGGCACCGGGGAGCTGTTTTTT.

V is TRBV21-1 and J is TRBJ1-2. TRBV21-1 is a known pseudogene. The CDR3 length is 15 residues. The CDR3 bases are TGTGCCAGCAGCAAAAGGGAGGTTTCTAACTATGGCTACACCTTC. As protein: CASSKREVSNYGYTF.

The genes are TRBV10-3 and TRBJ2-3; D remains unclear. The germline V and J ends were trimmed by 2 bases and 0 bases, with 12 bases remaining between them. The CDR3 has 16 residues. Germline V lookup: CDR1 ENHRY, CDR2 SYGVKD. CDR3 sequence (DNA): TGTGCCATCAGTGAGATGGTCACGGTTAGCACAGATACGCAGTATTTT. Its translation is CAISEMVTVSTDTQYF.

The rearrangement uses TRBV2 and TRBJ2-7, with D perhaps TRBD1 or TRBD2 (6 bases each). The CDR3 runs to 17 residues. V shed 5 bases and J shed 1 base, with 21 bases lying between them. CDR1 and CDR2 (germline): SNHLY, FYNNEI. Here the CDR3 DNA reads TGTGCCAGCAGTAGCGGGCAGGGGAGGATTAGGTCCTACGAGCAGTACTTC. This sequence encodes CASSSGQGRIRSYEQYF.

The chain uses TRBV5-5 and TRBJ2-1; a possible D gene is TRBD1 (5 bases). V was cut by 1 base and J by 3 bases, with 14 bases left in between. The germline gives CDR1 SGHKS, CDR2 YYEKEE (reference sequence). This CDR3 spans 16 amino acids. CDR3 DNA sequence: TGTGCCAGCAGCTTGCTTGGGGCAGGAAGCTACAATGAGCAGTTCTTC. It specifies CASSLLGAGSYNEQFF.

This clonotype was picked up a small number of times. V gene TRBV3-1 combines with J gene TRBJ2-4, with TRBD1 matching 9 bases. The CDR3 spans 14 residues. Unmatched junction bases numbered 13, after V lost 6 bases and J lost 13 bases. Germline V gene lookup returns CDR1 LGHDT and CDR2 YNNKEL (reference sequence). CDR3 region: CASREQGALGEQYF. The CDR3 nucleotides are TGTGCCAGCAGGGAACAGGGGGCGCTCGGAGAGCAGTACTTC.

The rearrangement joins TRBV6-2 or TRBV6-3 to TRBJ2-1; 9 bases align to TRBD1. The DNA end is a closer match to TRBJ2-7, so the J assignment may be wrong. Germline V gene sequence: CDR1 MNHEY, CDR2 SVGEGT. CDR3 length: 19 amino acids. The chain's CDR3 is CASSYSIGTGTLSYNEQYF. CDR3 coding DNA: TGTGCCAGCAGTTACTCGATCGGGACAGGGACTCTCTCCTACAATGAGCAGTACTTC.

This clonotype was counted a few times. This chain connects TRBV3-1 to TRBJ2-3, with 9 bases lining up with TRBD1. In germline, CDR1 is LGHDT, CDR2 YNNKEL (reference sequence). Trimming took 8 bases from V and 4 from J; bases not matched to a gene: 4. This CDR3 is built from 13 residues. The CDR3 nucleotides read TGTGCCAGCGGGACAGGGAAACCAGATACGCAGTATTTT. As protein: CASGTGKPDTQYF.

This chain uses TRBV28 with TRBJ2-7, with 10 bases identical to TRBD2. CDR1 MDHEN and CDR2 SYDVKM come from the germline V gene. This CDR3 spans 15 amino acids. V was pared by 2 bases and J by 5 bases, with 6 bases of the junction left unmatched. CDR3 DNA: TGTGCCAGCAGTTTACCTAGCGGGAGTTCCCACGAGCAGTACTTC. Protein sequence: CASSLPSGSSHEQYF.

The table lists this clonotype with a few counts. The DNA for the CDR3 is TGTGCCAGCAGCTCTCACTTACGGAGCGGCTACACCTTC. Its protein product is CASSSHLRSGYTF. The V and J genes are TRBV7-3 and TRBJ1-2, with D hard to call. Deletions cut 4 bases from V and 8 bases from J, with 14 bases between. Germline values: CDR1 SGHTA, CDR2 FQGTGA. The CDR3 spans 13 residues.